What follows are 14 T cell receptor beta chains derived from one specimen sequenced in a study of graft-versus-host responses after intestinal transplantation. Their specific antigens are unknown. TCRdb's copy holds only in-frame clones and misses some; the assay was immunoSEQ multiplex PCR. The table has tens of thousands of clones, 90% seen once; the top ten hold approximately 1.4%. The sequences come from unstimulated CD8+ T cells sorted from spleen or lymph node cells, collected before intestinal transplant. The receptor source for this set is a human donor who received an intestinal transplant.

The chain employs TRBV7-6 and TRBJ2-5, with D unclear. Germline V lookup: CDR1 SGHVS, CDR2 FNYEAQ. The CDR3 contains 15 residues. V dropped 4 bases and J dropped 1 base, with 13 bases sitting between them. CDR3 sequence reads: CASSSFRGSQETQYF. CDR3 coding DNA: TGTGCCAGCAGCTCATTCCGCGGCTCCCAAGAGACCCAGTACTTC.

The chain recombines TRBV12-5 with TRBJ2-7; D may be TRBD1 (6 bases). Germline loops: CDR1 LGHNT, CDR2 FRNRAP. V was clipped by 7 bases and J by 4 bases, with 17 bases between them. The CDR3 runs 14 residues. The CDR3 protein is CASANRDTRYEQYF. Written as DNA, the CDR3 is TGTGCTAGTGCCAACCGGGACACCCGATACGAGCAGTACTTC.

The chain carries TRBV11-2 and TRBJ2-2; 9 bases fit TRBD1. Germline CDR1 SGHAT, CDR2 FQNNGV. V dropped 5 bases and J dropped 5; count of bases not matched to a gene: 6. The CDR3 runs 15 residues. The CDR3 sequence is CASSPSGTGTGELFF. The CDR3, as DNA: TGTGCCAGCAGCCCCTCCGGGACAGGGACCGGGGAGCTGTTTTTT.

This clone was observed a handful of times. The gene calls are TRBV19 and TRBJ2-1, with 12 bases identical to TRBD2. In germline, CDR1 is LNHDA, CDR2 SQIVND (reference sequence). The CDR3 extends over 17 amino acids. V shed 3 bases and J 3 bases; nucleotides not matched to a gene: 6. The CDR3 DNA is TGTGCCAGTAGTATCTCTAGCGGGGGGGCCGGCTACAATGAGCAGTTCTTC. This translates into CASSISSGGAGYNEQFF.

The rearrangement links TRBV9 to TRBJ1-1, with D perhaps matching TRBD1 (5 bases). CDR1 is SGDLS and CDR2 is YYNGEE in the germline V gene. V lost 4 bases and J 4 bases, leaving 14 bases between the germline ends. The CDR3 contains 14 residues. CDR3 bases: TGTGCCAGCAGCACTGGCGGGGGGTCCACTGAAGCTTTCTTT. Residues: CASSTGGGSTEAFF. Full variable domain (missing parts from reference TRBV9 and TRBJ1-1): DSGVTQTPKHLITATGQRVTLRCSPRSGDLSVYWYQQSLDQGLQFLIQYYNGEERAKGNILERFSAQQFPDLHSELNLSSLELGDSALYFCASSTGGGSTEAFFGQGTRLTVV.

The chain employs TRBV7-8 and TRBJ2-5, with 13 bases matching TRBD2. In germline, CDR1 is SGHVS, CDR2 FQNEAQ. This CDR3 is built from 19 residues. Germline trimming cut 0 bases from V and 4 bases from J; bases unmatched to any gene: 11. The CDR3 DNA is TGTGCCAGCAGCTTAGCTGTCTACACTAGCGGGGGGGCCGGAGAGACCCAGTACTTC. It encodes CASSLAVYTSGGAGETQYF. Looking up the rest from reference TRBV7-8 and TRBJ2-5 gives the full variable domain: GAGVSQSPRYKVAKRGQDVALRCDPISGHVSLFWYQQALGQGPEFLTYFQNEAQLDKSGLPSDRFFAERPEGSVSTLKIQRTQQEDSAVYLCASSLAVYTSGGAGETQYFGPGTRLLVL.

This clone was detected once. The chain is built from TRBV7-6 and TRBJ2-5, with D tentatively TRBD2 (6 bases). The J call could be wrong; TRBJ2-7 is a better fit for the DNA end. Germline CDR1 and CDR2: SGHVS and FNYEAQ. The CDR3 covers 13 residues. The CDR3 here is CASSSDGGYEQYF. The CDR3 nucleotides read TGTGCCAGCAGCTCGGACGGGGGTTACGAGCAGTACTTC.

V and J are TRBV4-1 and TRBJ1-2; 8 bases align to TRBD1. This CDR3 is built from 16 residues. Germline CDR1 and CDR2: MGHRA and YSYEKL. The V gene end was trimmed by 1 base and the J gene end by 6 bases; junction bases not matched to a gene: 10. CDR3 protein: CASSQVISPGGHGYTF. The CDR3, as DNA: TGCGCCAGCAGCCAAGTGATCTCCCCAGGGGGCCATGGCTACACCTTC.

The chain combines TRBV19 with TRBJ2-1; TRBD2 matches 10 bases. Germline CDR1 LNHDA, CDR2 SQIVND (reference sequence). With V trimmed by 4 bases and J by 0 bases, 18 bases remained unmatched. CDR3 length equals 21 residues. The CDR3 loop reads CASSTPQQGRTSGDSYNEQFF. As DNA, the CDR3 is TGTGCCAGTAGTACACCTCAACAGGGCCGGACTAGCGGAGACTCCTACAATGAGCAGTTCTTC.

The chain combines TRBV5-8 with TRBJ1-5; D call uncertain. Germline CDR1 and CDR2: SGHTS and YDEGEE. CDR3 length: 14 amino acids. Trimming cost V 0 bases and J 3 bases, with 7 bases left between them. The CDR3, as DNA: TGTGCCAGCAGCTTGGGGTGGCCCAATCAGCCCCAGCATTTT. Translating it yields CASSLGWPNQPQHF.

CDR3 sequence: CASSESDRLNTEAFF. The DNA of the CDR3 is TGTGCCAGCAGTGAATCGGACAGGTTGAACACTGAAGCTTTCTTT. The chain joins TRBV25-1 to TRBJ1-1; 7 bases align to TRBD1. This CDR3 contains 15 residues. Trimming cost V 1 base and J 0 bases; bases outside gene matches: 2. The germline V gene encodes CDR1 MGHDK and CDR2 SYGVNS. The variable domain in full, with the rest retrieved from reference TRBV25-1 and TRBJ1-1, is EADIYQTPRYLVIGTGKKITLECSQTMGHDKMYWYQQDPGMELHLIHYSYGVNSTEKGDLSSESTVSRIRTEHFPLTLESARPSHTSQYLCASSESDRLNTEAFFGQGTRLTVV.

The rearrangement links TRBV27 to TRBJ1-2; D gene ambiguous. Germline V gene data show CDR1 as MNHEY and CDR2 as SMNVEV (reference sequence). Trimming pared 10 bases from V and 1 base from J, leaving 13 bases between. There are 13 residues in the CDR3. The CDR3 region is CATDRRINYGYTF. The CDR3 coding sequence is TGTGCCACCGACCGGAGGATTAACTATGGCTACACCTTC.

With respect to this clone: Mismatch with germline at one junction end may stem from a read error. V usage is TRBV7-7 and J usage is TRBJ2-5, with 12 positions matching TRBD2. CDR1 SSHAT and CDR2 FNYEAQ come from the germline V gene (reference sequence). The CDR3 covers 15 residues. CDR3 in DNA: TGTGCTAGCAGGGCTCTAGCGGGGGGGCCAGAGACCCAGTACTTC. Protein product: CASRALAGGPETQYF.

The rearrangement joins TRBV15 to TRBJ1-1; no definite D call. Germline CDR1 reads LNHNV; CDR2 reads YYDKDF (reference sequence). Deletions cut 3 bases from V and 4 bases from J, with 9 bases between. The CDR3 contains 13 residues. For the CDR3, the DNA is TGTGCCACCAGCAGTAGCCGGGGCACTGAAGCTTTCTTT. It codes for CATSSSRGTEAFF. Using reference TRBV15 and TRBJ1-1 for the parts outside the CDR3, the full variable domain is DAMVIQNPRYQVTQFGKPVTLSCSQTLNHNVMYWYQQKSSQAPKLLFHYYDKDFNNEADTPDNFQSRRPNTSFCFLDIRSPGLGDTAMYLCATSSSRGTEAFFGQGTRLTVV.